One sample yielded the 2 T cell receptor beta chains listed below, sequenced in a study of response to subunit inactivated influenza vaccine. TCRdb itself ran the RT-PCR reads through MiXCR, one entry per CDR3 protein. Of more than 200,000 distinct CDR3 sequences in the sample, 9% to 15% were seen once. Sequencing used non-naive T cells sorted from PBMCs, obtained around 15 days before vaccination. All receptors come from a man over 45 who received an inactivated influenza vaccine.

The rearrangement uses TRBV11-3 and TRBJ2-7; no reliable D call. From germline, CDR1 is SGHNT and CDR2 YENEEA. This CDR3 contains 13 residues. Trimming took 2 bases from V and 2 from J, leaving 7 bases between them. CDR3 protein: CASSLNHPYEQYF. The CDR3, as DNA: TGTGCCAGCAGCTTAAATCACCCCTACGAGCAGTACTTC.

A remark on this clonotype: At one end, the junction sequence differs from germline, possibly due to a read error. CDR3 amino acids: CCARSGRPILNKNIQYF. CDR3 nucleotide sequence: TGCTGTGCTAGATCAGGACGTCCAATCCTAAATAAAAACATTCAGTACTTC. The chain uses TRBV20-1 and TRBJ2-4; D remains unclear. The CDR3 has 17 amino acids. Germline CDR1 and CDR2: DFQATT and SNEGSKA (reference sequence).